The clone carrying this TCR beta chain showed up just a few times. There were TCR beta CDR3 regions amplified from RNA transcripts. A set of HTBI primers served as the primers for a first-round RT-PCR of the TCR CDR3. Each CDR3 protein is one row after TCRdb ran MiXCR on the multiplex PCR reads. The sample has about half a million distinct CDR3 sequences, around a quarter seen once. The source of the sample is a study of T cells in Graves' hyperthyroidism and ophthalmopathy. V shed 1 base and J shed 1 base, with 10 bases lying between them. Germline V lookup: CDR1 MNHEY, CDR2 SVGAGI. The CDR3 has 15 residues. Enrolled ophthalmopathy patients presented with a Clinical Activity Score of at least 3, a NOSPECS grade of at least 4, and disease duration under 3 months.

The source of this sequence is a woman aged 25-40 years with Graves' ophthalmopathy. Sequenced sample: blood. The chain joins TRBV6-5 to TRBJ1-1, with D perhaps TRBD1 (5 bases). The CDR3 nucleotides read TGTGCCAGCAGTTACTTTGGGGGAGGGAACACTGAAGCTTTCTTT. Translation gives CASSYFGGGNTEAFF.